Each of the 32 T cell receptor beta chains below was sequenced from the same sample in a study of vaccination effects on CD4 cells after COVID-19. These TCRs' antigens remain unknown. ViraFEST used viral peptide pools to expand antigen-specific CD4+ T cells before sequencing. Following an approximately 9-day culture, CD4+ T cells were purified. Nucleocapsid antibody tests were negative, and the vaccine recipients had no prior SARS-CoV-2 infection. Clones were read by immunoSEQ multiplex PCR, and TCRdb kept only the in-frame ones, dropping some. The sample holds tens of thousands of clones, roughly three quarters seen once. The source was CD4+ T cells from PBMCs cultured with HCoV-OC43 spike peptides, collected before COVID-19 vaccination. The subset is: HCoV-OC43 spike overlapping peptide pool stimulation. These receptors were taken from a human donor who received a COVID-19 vaccine.

V usage is TRBV3-1 (or the pseudogene TRBV3-2) and J usage is TRBJ1-2; perhaps TRBD1 as D (5 bases). From germline, CDR1 is LGHDT and CDR2 YNNKEL (reference sequence). V gave up 1 base and J gave up 8 bases, with 14 bases separating them. The CDR3 extends over 14 amino acids. CDR3 sequence (DNA): TGTGCCAGCAGCCAAGTGCAGGGTTCGGGCGGCTACACCTTC. It yields the protein CASSQVQGSGGYTF.

The rearrangement joins TRBV18 to TRBJ2-3; D uncertain. The CDR3 runs to 13 residues. Germline loops: CDR1 KGHSH, CDR2 LQKENI. V was shortened by 3 bases and J by 5 bases, with 9 bases between the two germline ends. The CDR3 loop reads CASSPRALDTQYF. The CDR3 coding sequence is TGTGCCAGCTCACCCCGGGCCTTAGATACGCAGTATTTT.

This clone came up a few times. The genes are TRBV19 and TRBJ1-2, with 7 bases lining up with TRBD1. The CDR3 runs 17 residues. CDR1 is LNHDA and CDR2 is SQIVND in the germline V gene (reference sequence). V was clipped by 5 bases and J by 0 bases; unmatched bases: 12. CDR3 sequence: CASSQFRPGQPNYGYTF. The CDR3 DNA follows: TGTGCCAGTAGTCAATTCCGTCCGGGACAGCCTAACTATGGCTACACCTTC.

This clone has a handful of counts. CDR3 loop: CASSSRDKTNEQFF. The CDR3 bases are TGTGCCAGCAGCTCGCGGGACAAAACCAATGAGCAGTTCTTC. The J gene is TRBJ2-1, the V gene TRBV7-9, with D perhaps TRBD1 or TRBD2 (6 bases each). The germline gives CDR1 SEHNR, CDR2 FQNEAQ (reference sequence). The CDR3 runs to 14 residues. V dropped 4 bases and J dropped 6 bases, with 13 bases sitting between them.

The chain recombines TRBV10-1 with TRBJ2-1, with 7 bases matching TRBD1. CDR3 size: 14 residues. Trimming cost V 4 bases and J 6 bases; bases outside gene matches: 6. Germline CDR1 reads WNHNN; CDR2 reads SYGVQD (reference sequence). The CDR3 DNA sequence: TGCGCCAGCAGTGGGTTCGCAGGGGGCAATGAGCAGTTCTTC. Encoded protein: CASSGFAGGNEQFF.

The chain carries TRBV11-3 and TRBJ2-3; D unresolved. Trimming stripped 4 bases from V and 3 bases from J, with 8 bases between. CDR3 length equals 13 residues. The germline V gene has CDR1 SGHNT and CDR2 YENEEA. The DNA of the CDR3 is TGTGCCAGCAGCTCCTGGACGACAGATACGCAGTATTTT. As protein: CASSSWTTDTQYF.

CDR3 region: CASSQDLGPTRSYTF. The CDR3 bases are TGTGCCAGCAGCCAAGATCTCGGTCCCACCCGCAGCTACACCTTC. The chain links TRBV3-1 (or the pseudogene TRBV3-2) to TRBJ1-2; no clear D. This CDR3 region has 15 residues. The germline V gene has CDR1 LGHDT and CDR2 YNNKEL (reference sequence). V was shortened by 0 bases and J by 9 bases, with 17 bases between the two germline ends.

V usage is TRBV10-3 and J usage is TRBJ2-3, with TRBD2 matching over 7 bases. Unmatched junction bases numbered 3, after V lost 4 bases and J lost 2 bases. In germline, CDR1 is ENHRY, CDR2 SYGVKD. The CDR3 spans 14 residues. CDR3: CAISVGGDTDTQYF. CDR3 bases: TGTGCCATCAGTGTGGGGGGGGACACAGATACGCAGTATTTT.

The V gene is TRBV7-3, the J gene TRBJ2-2; no reliable D call. Germline V gene sequence: CDR1 SGHTA, CDR2 FQGTGA. This CDR3 comprises 13 residues. V was cut by 3 bases and J by 6 bases, with 8 bases left in between. CDR3 DNA: TGTGCCAGCAGCTTTATCAATCCCGGGGAGCTGTTTTTT. It specifies CASSFINPGELFF.

The chain recombines TRBV24-1 with TRBJ2-2, with D possibly TRBD1 on 6 matching bases. Germline CDR1 is KGHDR and CDR2 is SFDVKD. The V end lost 12 bases, the J end lost 7 bases, and 20 bases lay between the germline ends. The CDR3 runs 14 residues. CDR3 DNA sequence: TGTGCCGCAAAGGGGGTGGCAAACGACGGGGAGCTGTTTTTT. This encodes CAAKGVANDGELFF.

DNA of the CDR3: TGTGCCAGCAGGGGTGGGGGCGGCTACACCTTC. It codes for CASRGGGGYTF. The chain employs TRBV6-4 and TRBJ1-2, with D maybe TRBD1 (6 bases). CDR3 length equals 11 residues. Germline CDR1 reads MRHNA; CDR2 reads SNTAGT. The germline V and J ends were trimmed by 6 bases and 8 bases, with 10 bases remaining between them.

As DNA, the CDR3 is TGTGCCAGCAGTCGGGAAGGCTCCTATAATTCACCCCTCCACTTT. Its translation is CASSREGSYNSPLHF. The rearrangement links TRBV6-5 to TRBJ1-6; no reliable D call. Germline lookup yields CDR1 MNHEY and CDR2 SVGAGI. V lost 5 bases, J lost 0 bases, and 8 bases lay in between. The CDR3 consists of 15 residues.

J is TRBJ1-1 and V is TRBV19; no firm D call. Germline assignment: CDR1 LNHDA and CDR2 SQIVND (reference sequence). V was pared by 6 bases and J by 0 bases, with 17 bases between. The CDR3 loop spans 16 amino acids. CDR3 sequence reads: CASSLMTGSMNTEAFF. CDR3 nucleotides: TGTGCCAGTAGCCTCATGACGGGATCCATGAACACTGAAGCTTTCTTT.

The rearrangement uses TRBV2 and TRBJ2-1; no definite D call. The CDR3 consists of 12 residues. Germline V gene lookup returns CDR1 SNHLY and CDR2 FYNNEI. V lost 6 bases, J lost 5 bases, and 8 bases lay in between. In DNA form, the CDR3 reads TGTGCCAGCAGCCTTGCCAACAATGAGCAGTTCTTC. As protein: CASSLANNEQFF.

This clone occurred once. V and J are TRBV4-3 and TRBJ2-1, with D possibly TRBD1 on 8 matching bases. Germline CDR1 is LGHNA and CDR2 is YSLEER. The germline V and J ends were trimmed by 1 base and 4 bases, with 14 bases remaining between them. This CDR3 is 16 amino acids long. For the CDR3, the DNA is TGCGCCAGCAGCCAAGTACAGGGGGGGTCGTACAATGAGCAGTTCTTC. Its translation: CASSQVQGGSYNEQFF.

This CDR3 is CASSFGRGGGYTF. The CDR3 coding sequence is TGTGCCAGCAGTTTTGGTAGGGGCGGCGGCTACACCTTC. The chain uses TRBV12-3 or TRBV12-4 and TRBJ1-2; D possibly corresponds to TRBD1 (5 bases). The CDR3 consists of 13 residues. V was cut by 3 bases and J by 8 bases, with 13 bases left in between.

The rearrangement joins TRBV6-5 to TRBJ2-5; tentative D call: TRBD1 (5 bases). V shed 6 bases and J shed 5 bases, with 16 bases lying between them. This CDR3 is 14 amino acids long. Per the germline V gene, CDR1 is MNHEY and CDR2 is SVGAGI. As DNA, the CDR3 is TGTGCCAGCAGCGTAAGGGGTCTGGGCGAGACCCAGTACTTC. Translating gives CASSVRGLGETQYF.

V and J are TRBV30 and TRBJ1-2; tentatively, D is TRBD1 (5 bases). The CDR3 totals 16 residues. CDR1 and CDR2 from the germline V gene are GTSNPN and SVGIG (reference sequence). Trimming removed 4 bases from V and 8 bases from J, with 26 bases in between. The CDR3 is CAWTLMTTGQWGGYTF. The CDR3 DNA follows: TGTGCCTGGACCTTGATGACAACCGGGCAGTGGGGCGGCTACACCTTC.

The rearrangement links TRBV7-3 to TRBJ2-5, with a weak D call TRBD2 (5 bases). The ends were cut back, 4 bases at V and 5 bases at J, with 20 bases in the middle. CDR3 length equals 16 residues. Per germline, CDR1 SGHTA and CDR2 FQGTGA. CDR3 DNA: TGTGCCAGCAGCTCCCTCTCGGGTGGGCGGAGGGAGACCCAGTACTTC. This sequence encodes CASSSLSGGRRETQYF. Using reference TRBV7-3 and TRBJ2-5 for the parts outside the CDR3, the full variable domain is GAGVSQTPSNKVTEKGKYVELRCDPISGHTALYWYRQSLGQGPEFLIYFQGTGAADDSGLPNDRFFAVRPEGSVSTLKIQRTERGDSAVYLCASSSLSGGRRETQYFGPGTRLLVL.

The V call is TRBV18, the J call TRBJ1-5; D unresolved. The length of the CDR3 is 15 residues. CDR1 is KGHSH and CDR2 is LQKENI in the germline V gene. V was shortened by 0 bases and J by 2 bases, with 8 bases between the two germline ends. In DNA form, the CDR3 reads TGTGCCAGCTCACCACCGGGTAACGGCAATCAGCCCCAGCATTTT. Its protein is CASSPPGNGNQPQHF.

This chain uses TRBV6-2 or TRBV6-3 with TRBJ1-1; D remains ambiguous. The V gene's germline CDR1 is MNHEY and CDR2 SVGEGT. The CDR3 runs to 16 residues. The V gene lost 2 bases and the J gene lost 1 base, with 14 bases spanning the gap. This chain's CDR3 is CASSYAGYSKNTEAFF. The CDR3 DNA sequence: TGTGCCAGCAGTTACGCCGGATACAGTAAGAACACTGAAGCTTTCTTT.

The rearrangement uses TRBV13 and TRBJ2-3; the D is unclear. CDR1 PRHDT and CDR2 FYEKMQ come from the germline V gene (reference sequence). This CDR3 has 15 residues. V was clipped by 5 bases and J by 1 base, with 13 bases between them. CDR3 region: CASSHITAGTDTQYF. The CDR3 DNA follows: TGTGCCAGCAGCCATATCACTGCAGGCACAGATACGCAGTATTTT.

This clone turned up a few times. The chain carries TRBV6-6 and TRBJ2-7, with 10 bases that match TRBD1. This CDR3 has 15 amino acids. V lost 5 bases, J lost 0 bases, and 4 bases stayed unmatched. The germline gives CDR1 MNHNY, CDR2 SVGAGI (reference sequence). In DNA form, the CDR3 reads TGTGCCAGCAGTAGACAGGGGGCGTACTCCTACGAGCAGTACGTC. This gives the protein CASSRQGAYSYEQYV.

The chain has TRBV28 and TRBJ1-5, with 11 bases matching TRBD1. The CDR3 covers 18 residues. Trimming took 1 base from V and 0 from J; bases not matched to a gene: 5. Germline assignment: CDR1 MDHEN and CDR2 SYDVKM. CDR3 nucleotide sequence: TGTGCCAGCAGTTTATCATGGACAGGGGGCTATAGCAATCAGCCCCAGCATTTT. This translates into CASSLSWTGGYSNQPQHF.

The chain recombines TRBV11-2 with TRBJ2-2; the D gene is possibly TRBD1 (5 bases). V shed 2 bases and J shed 0 bases, with 10 bases lying between them. CDR3 length equals 16 residues. Germline V gene sequence: CDR1 SGHAT, CDR2 FQNNGV. This CDR3 reads CASSLIAGTNTGELFF. The CDR3 DNA sequence: TGTGCCAGCAGCTTAATTGCAGGGACGAACACCGGGGAGCTGTTTTTT.

V is TRBV19 and J is TRBJ1-4; possible D gene TRBD1, 6 bases. V was shortened by 3 bases and J by 8 bases, with 13 bases between the two germline ends. This CDR3 has 14 residues. The germline V gene encodes CDR1 LNHDA and CDR2 SQIVND (reference sequence). The CDR3 sequence: CASSMARGREKLFF. The CDR3 DNA sequence: TGTGCCAGTAGTATGGCCAGGGGACGAGAAAAACTGTTTTTT.

This clone appeared a few times. The V gene is TRBV7-9, the J gene TRBJ1-2; possible D gene TRBD1, 5 bases. In germline, CDR1 is SEHNR, CDR2 FQNEAQ (reference sequence). The CDR3 loop spans 14 amino acids. The V and J ends lost 4 bases and 7 bases respectively, with 16 bases between them. The CDR3 DNA follows: TGTGCCAGCAGCTCTGAGCGGGACGTGGGTGGCTACACCTTC. Translating gives CASSSERDVGGYTF.

CDR3 bases: TGCGCCAGCAGCCAAGATAGGGACAGGGCTCCAGATACGCAGTATTTT. This translates into CASSQDRDRAPDTQYF. The genes are TRBV4-3 and TRBJ2-3; 9 bases agree with TRBD1. The junction had 5 bases not matched to a gene; V was cut back by 0 bases and J by 4 bases. The CDR3 is 16 residues long. CDR1 LGHNA and CDR2 YSLEER come from the germline V gene.

The chain joins TRBV9 to TRBJ2-5, with D tentatively TRBD2 (6 bases). V lost 2 bases to trimming and J lost 2 bases, with 10 bases between them. From germline, CDR1 is SGDLS and CDR2 YYNGEE. This CDR3 has 14 residues. CDR3 sequence: CASSVTGDQETQYF. CDR3 DNA: TGTGCCAGCAGCGTGACGGGGGATCAAGAGACCCAGTACTTC.

V and J are TRBV10-3 and TRBJ2-3, with 8 bases matching TRBD2. Trimming took 5 bases from V and 6 from J; bases not matched to a gene: 10. CDR3 length: 15 amino acids. The germline V gene has CDR1 ENHRY and CDR2 SYGVKD. In DNA, the CDR3 is TGTGCCATCAGTCCCTATAGCGGGGAGGGGGATACGCAGTATTTT. Its translation: CAISPYSGEGDTQYF.

The chain uses TRBV7-9 and TRBJ1-6; a possible D gene is TRBD1 (5 bases). The length of the CDR3 is 13 residues. The V gene's germline CDR1 is SEHNR and CDR2 FQNEAQ (reference sequence). The V end lost 10 bases, the J end lost 6 bases, and 13 bases lay between the germline ends. The DNA for the CDR3 is TGTGCCACTGGGACGGAGGCTAATTCACCCCTCCACTTT. It yields the protein CATGTEANSPLHF.

The CDR3 DNA reads as TGTGCCAGCTCACCACCTCCCGGCTACACAGATACGCAGTATTTT. As protein: CASSPPPGYTDTQYF. This chain uses TRBV18 with TRBJ2-3; D gene unclear. There are 15 residues in the CDR3. The germline gives CDR1 KGHSH, CDR2 LQKENI. V dropped 0 bases and J dropped 2 bases, with 9 bases sitting between them.